This passage covers 19 T cell receptor beta chains from one sample sequenced in a study of breast tumors, draining lymph nodes, adjacent tissues. TCRdb used MiXCR to reprocess the multiplex PCR reads, holding one entry per CDR3 protein. The sample lists some 250,000 distinct CDR3 sequences, less than 40% occurring once. Breast cancer patients provided tissue from their axillary draining lymph nodes. The material sequenced was axillary lymph node tissue. These receptors were collected from a female donor with breast cancer. Some clones in this sample may be carry-over from other donors' samples.

This clonotype came up a few times. This sequence joins TRBV6-1 and TRBJ2-7, with TRBD2 as a possible D gene (6 bases). Germline assignment: CDR1 MNHNS and CDR2 SASEGT. The CDR3 sequence is 15 residues long. The V end was cut by 0 bases, the J end by 2 bases, with 11 bases between. The CDR3 bases are TGTGCCAGCAGTGAAGCATCAGGAGGGGCCTACGAGCAGTACTTC. Protein: CASSEASGGAYEQYF.

There are many counts of this clonotype. The chain combines TRBV5-1 with TRBJ2-5, with a tentative D call TRBD2 (6 bases). CDR1 SGHRS and CDR2 YFSETQ come from the germline V gene. With 0 bases removed from V and 3 bases from J, the gap between germline ends came to 9 bases. This CDR3 is built from 14 residues. CDR3 residues: CASSLATGEETQYF. Here the CDR3 DNA reads TGCGCCAGCAGCTTGGCGACGGGGGAAGAGACCCAGTACTTC.

The count of this clonotype is one. The V and J genes are TRBV7-9 and TRBJ2-2, with D possibly matching TRBD1 (6 bases). Between the trimmed V and J ends, which lost 11 bases and 0 bases, there was a span of 13 bases. Germline CDR1 and CDR2: SEHNR and FQNEAQ (reference sequence). The CDR3 has 14 amino acids. The CDR3 coding sequence is TGTGCCCACTTCAGGGGAGCGAACACCGGGGAGCTGTTTTTT. Protein product: CAHFRGANTGELFF. Full variable domain (remainder filled in from reference TRBV7-9 and TRBJ2-2): DTGVSQNPRHKITKRGQNVTFRCDPISEHNRLYWYRQTLGQGPEFLTYFQNEAQLEKSRLLSDRFSAERPKGSFSTLEIQRTEQGDSAMYLCAHFRGANTGELFFGEGSRLTVL.

This clonotype was picked up many times. The chain employs TRBV6-6 and TRBJ2-7; D call uncertain. The V gene lost 2 bases and the J gene lost 0 bases, with 8 bases spanning the gap. The CDR3 extends over 14 amino acids. The germline CDR1 and CDR2 sequences are MNHNY and SVGAGI (reference sequence). CDR3 coding DNA: TGTGCCAGCAGTTACCTTGCGGACTCCTACGAGCAGTACTTC. Translated, it gives CASSYLADSYEQYF.

This chain uses TRBV2 with TRBJ2-3, with 8 bases that match TRBD2. The CDR3 runs to 15 residues. The V gene's germline CDR1 is SNHLY and CDR2 FYNNEI. With V trimmed by 7 bases and J by 8 bases, 14 bases remained unmatched. The CDR3: CASKAGGGIPSTQYF. The CDR3 bases are TGTGCCAGCAAGGCCGGGGGGGGGATACCGTCTACGCAGTATTTT.

As concerns this clonotype: A much larger clone differs by one base, so this may be a read error. The chain joins TRBV18 to TRBJ2-1; a possible D gene is TRBD2 (5 bases). The CDR3 spans 12 residues. Germline V gene data show CDR1 as KGHSH and CDR2 as LQKENI. The CDR3, as DNA: TGTGCCAGCTCAACAACTAGGGTTGAGCGGTTCTTC. Residues: CASSTTRVERFF.

This clonotype was detected ten times or more. The chain links TRBV5-1 to TRBJ2-7; D not resolved. V shed 0 bases and J shed 4 bases, with 8 bases lying between them. CDR1 and CDR2 from the germline V gene are SGHRS and YFSETQ. This CDR3 contains 13 residues. Here the CDR3 DNA reads TGCGCCAGCAGCTTGGGGACGCTGTACGAGCAGTACTTC. The encoded protein is CASSLGTLYEQYF.

The table lists this clonotype with many counts. In DNA, the CDR3 is TGTGCCACCAGGTCAGGAACCGCACCGGGGGAGCAGTTCTTC. This translates into CATRSGTAPGEQFF. The V call is TRBV15, the J call TRBJ2-1, with D perhaps matching TRBD2 (5 bases). Germline V gives CDR1 LNHNV, CDR2 YYDKDF (reference sequence). Trimming took off 6 bases at V and 10 bases at J, with 19 bases between the two ends. The CDR3 sequence is 14 residues long. Full variable domain (remainder filled in from reference TRBV15 and TRBJ2-1): DAMVIQNPRYQVTQFGKPVTLSCSQTLNHNVMYWYQQKSSQAPKLLFHYYDKDFNNEADTPDNFQSRRPNTSFCFLDIRSPGLGDTAMYLCATRSGTAPGEQFFGPGTRLTVL.

The chain has TRBV29-1 and TRBJ2-5; D may be TRBD1 or TRBD2 (5 bases each). From germline, CDR1 is SQVTM and CDR2 ANQGSEA. The CDR3 consists of 15 residues. Deletions cut 4 bases from V and 2 bases from J, with 17 bases between. This chain's CDR3 is CSVGGGVGRQETQYF. CDR3 bases: TGCAGCGTTGGTGGGGGTGTGGGACGACAAGAGACCCAGTACTTC.

In this sample, this clonotype turned up many times. This chain uses TRBV7-9 with TRBJ2-3; no definite D call. This CDR3 is built from 14 residues. Germline V gene lookup returns CDR1 SEHNR and CDR2 FQNEAQ (reference sequence). Between the trimmed V and J ends, which lost 3 bases and 9 bases, there was a span of 16 bases. In DNA, the CDR3 is TGTGCCAGCAGCTTGGCCGGACCCACTGGCACGCAGTATTTT. Its translation is CASSLAGPTGTQYF.

This clonotype was observed at least ten times. The chain combines TRBV4-3 with TRBJ2-5, with 7 bases matching TRBD1. Looked up from germline, CDR1 is LGHNA and CDR2 is YSLEER. V was clipped by 6 bases and J by 5 bases; unmatched bases: 12. The CDR3 extends over 15 amino acids. CDR3 amino acids: CASSQTTGIYETQYF. The CDR3 nucleotides are TGCGCCAGCAGTCAAACGACAGGGATTTACGAGACCCAGTACTTC.

This clonotype came up many times. This sequence joins TRBV7-9 and TRBJ2-7, with a weak D call TRBD2 (5 bases). This CDR3 spans 13 amino acids. V was cut by 1 base and J by 3 bases, with 7 bases left in between. The V gene's germline CDR1 is SEHNR and CDR2 FQNEAQ (reference sequence). CDR3: CASSLDGNYEQYF. The CDR3 DNA follows: TGTGCCAGCAGCTTAGACGGGAACTACGAGCAGTACTTC.

This clonotype was found many times. CDR3 coding DNA: TGCGCCAGCAGCTTGGCCCTGTTTCCCTACAATGAGCAGTTCTTC. As protein: CASSLALFPYNEQFF. The chain carries TRBV5-1 and TRBJ2-1; no definite D call. The V gene's germline CDR1 is SGHRS and CDR2 YFSETQ. The CDR3 runs to 15 residues. Trimming left V 0 bases short and J 2 bases short, with 9 bases between.

This clonotype was observed many times. The chain uses TRBV11-3 and TRBJ2-7, with D unresolved. This CDR3 contains 11 residues. The V and J ends lost 5 bases and 7 bases respectively, with 9 bases between them. CDR1 is SGHNT, CDR2 YENEEA, per germline. The CDR3 DNA reads TGTGCCAGCAGCCAGAGTTGGGAGCAGTACTTC. This gives the protein CASSQSWEQYF.

This clonotype has ten or more counts. The rearrangement joins TRBV20-1 to TRBJ2-7, with 12 bases matching TRBD2. The ends lost 6 bases at V and 0 bases at J; junction bases unmatched: 3. Germline V CDR1 and CDR2: DFQATT, SNEGSKA (reference sequence). The CDR3 runs 14 residues. The CDR3 nucleotides are TGCAGTGCCTTACTAGCGGGAGGCTCCTACGAGCAGTACTTC. It encodes CSALLAGGSYEQYF.

At least ten counts were recorded for this clonotype. V usage is TRBV9 and J usage is TRBJ2-7, with 10 nucleotides matching TRBD2. From germline, CDR1 is SGDLS and CDR2 YYNGEE. The V and J ends lost 0 bases and 3 bases, in that order; junction bases with no gene match: 3. The CDR3 has 15 residues. This CDR3 reads CASSVDGTSVYEQYF. The CDR3 nucleotides are TGTGCCAGCAGCGTAGATGGGACTAGCGTCTACGAGCAGTACTTC. The full variable domain, in which reference TRBV9 and TRBJ2-7 provide the parts outside the CDR3, is DSGVTQTPKHLITATGQRVTLRCSPRSGDLSVYWYQQSLDQGLQFLIQYYNGEERAKGNILERFSAQQFPDLHSELNLSSLELGDSALYFCASSVDGTSVYEQYFGPGTRLTVT.

A word on this clonotype: With a much larger clone just one base away, this may be a read error. The gene calls are TRBV11-2 and TRBJ2-7; D uncertain. Per germline, CDR1 SGHAT and CDR2 FQNNGV. This CDR3 is 13 amino acids long. The germline V and J ends were trimmed by 2 bases and 2 bases, with 7 bases remaining between them. The CDR3 sequence is CASSLSRTYEQYF. CDR3 DNA sequence: TGTGCCAGCAGCTTATCTAGGACCTACGAGCAGTACTTC.

This clonotype has a count of ten or more. The chain couples TRBV12-3 or TRBV12-4 to TRBJ1-2; a possible D gene is TRBD1 (5 bases). V was trimmed by 3 bases and J by 7 bases, leaving 15 bases between them. This CDR3 spans 14 amino acids. The CDR3 DNA follows: TGTGCCAGCAGTTTTTTGGGGGGGATGGGTGGCTACACCTTC. It translates to CASSFLGGMGGYTF.

This clonotype was recorded many times. The chain links TRBV10-3 to TRBJ1-2, with D possibly TRBD1 on 5 matching bases. V lost 0 bases to trimming and J lost 2 bases, with 13 bases between them. The CDR3 has 16 residues. Germline V gene lookup returns CDR1 ENHRY and CDR2 SYGVKD. The CDR3 sequence is CAISESIYRPNYGYTF. The DNA of the CDR3 is TGTGCCATCAGTGAGTCGATTTACAGGCCGAACTATGGCTACACCTTC.